This T cell receptor beta chain came from a study of CD8+ T cells in alopecia areata. The CDR3 consists of 16 residues. V lost 2 bases and J lost 2, with 13 bases in between. Germline CDR1 reads SQVTM; CDR2 reads ANQGSEA. Extracted RNA was reverse transcribed, and the resulting cDNA served as sequencing template. The repertoire was sequenced with immunoSEQ multiplex PCR; TCRdb's copy has only in-frame clones and lacks some. The sample has 170,000 or so clones; around 50% are singletons. This clone was seen once. This chain connects TRBV29-1 to TRBJ2-6, with TRBD1 as a possible D gene (6 bases). The receptor was isolated from a human donor with alopecia areata. This material consisted of CD4+ T cells sorted from blood, taken at week 0. The CDR3 here is CSVENRVVTGANVLTF. The CDR3 nucleotides read TGCAGCGTTGAAAACAGGGTAGTGACTGGGGCCAACGTCCTGACTTTC.